The 25 T cell receptor beta chains given below trace back to one sample, sequenced in a study of T cell clonotyping in hematopoietic cell transplantation. TCRdb keeps only in-frame clones here, not all; method: immunoSEQ multiplex PCR. The sample has about 36,000 clones; 85% to 95% are singletons. Time point defined: recipient sample about 28 days before transplant, after cytoreduction. The input for sequencing was peripheral blood mononuclear cells, taken before stem cell transplant. All receptors come from a man between 40 and 49 years old with chronic myeloid leukemia. Some clones in this sample may be carry-over from other donors' samples.

The gene calls are TRBV6-5 and TRBJ2-7; 15 nucleotides agree with TRBD2. Germline-derived CDR1 and CDR2 are MNHEY and SVGAGI. V shed 6 bases, J shed 4 bases, and the junction held 4 bases outside the gene matches. This CDR3 has 15 amino acids. The CDR3 nucleotides read TGTGCCAGCAGCCCGGGACTAGCGGGGGGATACGAGCAGTACTTC. This codes for CASSPGLAGGYEQYF.

The gene calls are TRBV6-5 and TRBJ1-3; D is uncertain. The CDR3 has 16 residues. V was shortened by 4 bases and J by 1 base, with 14 bases between the two germline ends. The germline V gene encodes CDR1 MNHEY and CDR2 SVGAGI. The CDR3 is CASSSEGLFSGNTIYF. In DNA, the CDR3 is TGTGCCAGCAGTTCCGAGGGTCTTTTTTCTGGAAACACCATATATTTT.

This chain uses TRBV28 with TRBJ2-7, with TRBD1 identical over 7 bases. Germline lookup yields CDR1 MDHEN and CDR2 SYDVKM. Trimming removed 7 bases from V and 3 bases from J; junction bases left unmatched: 9. This CDR3 contains 14 residues. The CDR3 nucleotides read TGTGCCAGCATTTCCCCGGGACAGAACTACGAGCAGTACTTC. Translated, it gives CASISPGQNYEQYF.

The V and J genes are TRBV6-5 and TRBJ1-2; 12 nucleotides agree with TRBD1. The CDR3 is 15 residues long. With V trimmed by 5 bases and J by 7 bases, 8 bases remained unmatched. The germline V gene encodes CDR1 MNHEY and CDR2 SVGAGI. CDR3 protein: CASSPEGQGARGYTF. The CDR3 nucleotides read TGTGCCAGCAGTCCAGAGGGACAGGGGGCGCGTGGCTACACCTTC.

This clone was counted a single time. The CDR3 loop reads CASSPMTGGRGELFF. In nucleotides, the CDR3 is TGTGCCAGCAGTCCTATGACAGGGGGACGGGGGGAGCTGTTTTTT. V and J are TRBV7-2 and TRBJ2-2; 9 bases map to TRBD1. The germline V gene has CDR1 SGHTA and CDR2 FQGNSA. V lost 6 bases and J lost 8; bases outside the gene matches: 10. CDR3 length: 15 amino acids.

The chain joins TRBV2 to TRBJ1-2; 8 nucleotides line up with TRBD1. This CDR3 is 14 amino acids long. Per germline, CDR1 SNHLY and CDR2 FYNNEI. Losses at the gene ends were 3 bases for V and 3 bases for J; bases not matched to a gene: 3. CDR3 sequence reads: CASSELDRDYGYTF. The CDR3 DNA reads TGTGCCAGCAGTGAGTTGGACAGGGACTATGGCTACACCTTC.

This chain uses TRBV5-4 with TRBJ1-4; D is possibly TRBD1 (5 bases). Germline V gene sequence: CDR1 SGHNT, CDR2 YYREEE (reference sequence). Trimming pared 0 bases from V and 2 bases from J, leaving 11 bases between. The CDR3 length is 16 residues. CDR3 nucleotide sequence: TGTGCCAGCAGCTTGGGGGGGAGGGCGACTAATGAAAAACTGTTTTTT. Translating gives CASSLGGRATNEKLFF.

This chain connects TRBV19 to TRBJ1-1, with D perhaps TRBD1 (5 bases). Trimming took off 5 bases at V and 4 bases at J, with 11 bases between the two ends. The CDR3 spans 13 residues. CDR1 and CDR2 (germline): LNHDA, SQIVND (reference sequence). The CDR3 reads CASSLQGSTEAFF. In DNA, the CDR3 is TGTGCCAGTAGTCTCCAGGGTAGCACTGAAGCTTTCTTT.

This sequence joins TRBV30 and TRBJ1-1; D might be TRBD1 (6 bases). This CDR3 comprises 13 residues. V was clipped by 3 bases and J by 1 base, with 9 bases between them. Germline lookup yields CDR1 GTSNPN and CDR2 SVGIG (reference sequence). In nucleotides, the CDR3 is TGTGCCTGGAGCCTACAGGGGAACACTGAAGCTTTCTTT. Translating gives CAWSLQGNTEAFF. Supplemented by reference TRBV30 and TRBJ1-1, the full variable domain reads SQTIHQWPATLVQPVGSPLSLECTVEGTSNPNLYWYRQAAGRGLQLLFYSVGIGQISSEVPQNLSASRPQDRQFILSSKKLLLSDSGFYLCAWSLQGNTEAFFGQGTRLTVV.

The chain links TRBV7-2 to TRBJ1-5, with 8 bases aligning to TRBD1. Germline values: CDR1 SGHTA, CDR2 FQGNSA. The length of the CDR3 is 14 residues. The ends lost 4 bases at V and 3 bases at J; junction bases unmatched: 2. In nucleotides, the CDR3 is TGTGCCAGCAGCTGGACAGGGTACAATCAGCCCCAGCATTTT. Protein product: CASSWTGYNQPQHF.

The V call is TRBV27, the J call TRBJ2-7, with D unclear. V was pared by 2 bases and J by 3 bases, with 2 bases between. The CDR3 length is 11 residues. CDR1 and CDR2 (germline): MNHEY, SMNVEV (reference sequence). CDR3 in DNA: TGTGCCAGCAGTTTAGTCTACGAGCAGTACTTC. Translating it yields CASSLVYEQYF.

This clone occurred once. The chain couples TRBV21-1 to TRBJ2-3. TRBV21-1 is classified as a pseudogene. The CDR3 is 15 residues long. The CDR3 is CASSNGRTLTDTQYF. The DNA for the CDR3 is TGTGCCAGCAGCAATGGTAGGACCCTGACAGATACGCAGTATTTT.

The chain carries TRBV5-1 and TRBJ2-2; no reliable D call. V was cut by 0 bases and J by 0 bases, with 9 bases left in between. CDR1 is SGHRS, CDR2 YFSETQ, per germline. There are 16 residues in the CDR3. Here the CDR3 DNA reads TGCGCCAGCAGCTTGGGTGGAAACGCGAACACCGGGGAGCTGTTTTTT. It specifies CASSLGGNANTGELFF.

The chain joins TRBV19 to TRBJ1-5, with a possible D match to TRBD1 (6 bases). The germline V gene encodes CDR1 LNHDA and CDR2 SQIVND (reference sequence). CDR3 length: 17 residues. The V and J ends lost 4 bases and 4 bases respectively, with 20 bases between them. The CDR3 spells CASSRDGTFNGNQPQHF. The DNA for the CDR3 is TGTGCCAGTAGTAGAGACGGGACATTCAATGGAAATCAGCCCCAGCATTTT.

The chain carries TRBV28 and TRBJ1-4; 7 bases agree with TRBD1. This CDR3 has 14 amino acids. The germline CDR1 and CDR2 sequences are MDHEN and SYDVKM. V lost 6 bases, J lost 5 bases, and 6 bases stayed unmatched. The CDR3 sequence: CASSEPGQNEKLFF. The CDR3 bases are TGTGCCAGCAGCGAGCCGGGACAGAATGAAAAACTGTTTTTT.

The rearrangement uses TRBV4-3 and TRBJ1-6; D is perhaps TRBD1 (5 bases). The CDR3 spans 18 residues. Looked up from germline, CDR1 is LGHNA and CDR2 is YSLEER. V was trimmed by 4 bases and J by 6 bases, leaving 22 bases between them. CDR3 in DNA: TGCGCCAGCAGCCCATCGCCTGGGTGGGGGGTAGGTAATTCACCCCTCCACTTT. Translated: CASSPSPGWGVGNSPLHF.

The chain joins TRBV5-5 to TRBJ2-6; 7 nucleotides agree with TRBD1. Germline V lookup: CDR1 SGHKS, CDR2 YYEKEE (reference sequence). The ends lost 0 bases at V and 12 bases at J; junction bases unmatched: 6. This CDR3 contains 14 residues. The CDR3 DNA follows: TGTGCCAGCAGCTTGGAAGGGCAGGGGGTCGTCCTGACTTTC. Translating it yields CASSLEGQGVVLTF.

The chain joins TRBV4-3 to TRBJ2-7; the D gene could be TRBD1 or TRBD2 (5 bases each). Per the germline V gene, CDR1 is LGHNA and CDR2 is YSLEER. The CDR3 has 13 amino acids. V dropped 4 bases and J dropped 6 bases, with 13 bases sitting between them. In DNA form, the CDR3 reads TGCGCCAGCAGCCCCGGGACGGCGGCCGAGCAGTACTTC. This translates into CASSPGTAAEQYF.

The gene calls are TRBV19 and TRBJ2-2; D not resolved. The CDR3 covers 14 residues. V lost 3 bases to trimming and J lost 0 bases, with 5 bases between them. CDR1 and CDR2 (germline): LNHDA, SQIVND (reference sequence). The CDR3 protein is CASSISANTGELFF. CDR3 nucleotides: TGTGCCAGTAGTATTTCCGCGAACACCGGGGAGCTGTTTTTT.

V gene TRBV28 combines with J gene TRBJ1-2, with 11 bases identical to TRBD1. The CDR3 runs to 14 residues. V trimming: 5 bases; J trimming: 7 bases; junction bases outside the gene matches: 6. Germline V CDR1 and CDR2: MDHEN, SYDVKM. CDR3 in DNA: TGTGCCAGCAGTCCCGGACAGGGGGCGTTTGGCTACACCTTC. Translation: CASSPGQGAFGYTF.

The chain couples TRBV28 to TRBJ2-3; D uncertain. CDR1 MDHEN and CDR2 SYDVKM come from the germline V gene. V lost 7 bases and J lost 0, with 11 bases in between. This CDR3 comprises 14 residues. For the CDR3, the DNA is TGTGCCAGCACCGGCGCTCTTAGCACAGATACGCAGTATTTT. The encoded protein is CASTGALSTDTQYF. The variable domain in full, with the rest retrieved from reference TRBV28 and TRBJ2-3, is DVKVTQSSRYLVKRTGEKVFLECVQDMDHENMFWYRQDPGLGLRLIYFSYDVKMKEKGDIPEGYSVSREKKERFSLILESASTNQTSMYLCASTGALSTDTQYFGPGTRLTVL.

The rearrangement links TRBV28 to TRBJ2-1; no firm D call. The CDR3 length is 12 residues. V was clipped by 3 bases and J by 9 bases, with 9 bases between them. CDR1 and CDR2 (germline): MDHEN, SYDVKM. CDR3 amino acids: CASSLAAGEQFF. The CDR3, as DNA: TGTGCCAGCAGTTTGGCGGCTGGTGAGCAGTTCTTC. The whole variable domain, filled in from reference TRBV28 and TRBJ2-1, reads DVKVTQSSRYLVKRTGEKVFLECVQDMDHENMFWYRQDPGLGLRLIYFSYDVKMKEKGDIPEGYSVSREKKERFSLILESASTNQTSMYLCASSLAAGEQFFGPGTRLTVL.

This chain joins TRBV4-2 and TRBJ2-3, with D perhaps TRBD2 (5 bases). CDR1 and CDR2 from the germline V gene are LGHNA and YNFKEQ. Trimming removed 3 bases from V and 6 bases from J, with 13 bases in between. The CDR3 covers 14 residues. CDR3 loop: CASSHVARGDTQYF. CDR3 DNA sequence: TGTGCCAGCAGCCACGTTGCCCGAGGGGATACGCAGTATTTT.

V usage is TRBV7-3 and J usage is TRBJ1-2, with D tentatively TRBD1 (6 bases). This CDR3 is built from 15 residues. Trimming stripped 4 bases from V and 4 bases from J, with 16 bases between. CDR1 and CDR2 from the germline V gene are SGHTA and FQGTGA. The CDR3 bases are TGTGCCAGCAGCTCTCTCCCAGGGGACATCTATGGCTACACCTTC. Translation: CASSSLPGDIYGYTF.

This chain joins TRBV13 and TRBJ1-5, with D tentatively TRBD1 (5 bases). Trimming removed 0 bases from V and 4 bases from J, with 10 bases in between. Germline V gene sequence: CDR1 PRHDT, CDR2 FYEKMQ (reference sequence). The CDR3 contains 15 residues. This CDR3 reads CASSLGRGNNQPQHF. CDR3 sequence (DNA): TGTGCCAGCAGCTTAGGGAGGGGCAATAATCAGCCCCAGCATTTT.